Given below is one T cell receptor beta chain in context. The sample comes from a study of blood T cell repertoires in COVID-19. Study as a whole: COVID-19 samples from acute and convalescent phases originated in the United States, Italy and Spain. PBMCs, B-cell-depleted T cells, or T cells were the source of the cDNA or gDNA that made up the material.

Here immunoSEQ multiplex PCR was the method, and the copy in TCRdb shows in-frame clones only, minus some. The profile shows around 250,000 clones, about 80% of them singletons. The CDR3 sequence is 15 residues long. Germline loops: CDR1 SGHNT, CDR2 YYREEE (reference sequence). With V trimmed by 4 bases and J by 2 bases, 5 bases remained unmatched. The chain combines TRBV5-4 with TRBJ1-3, with 8 bases lining up with TRBD1. The origin of this receptor is a man aged 50-59 years with active or convalescent COVID-19. The sample taken for sequencing was peripheral blood. The CDR3 spells CASSVPQGAGNTIYF. The CDR3 DNA follows: TGTGCCAGCAGCGTTCCACAGGGGGCTGGAAACACCATATATTTT. Filled out from reference TRBV5-4 and TRBJ1-3, the complete variable domain reads ETGVTQSPTHLIKTRGQQVTLRCSSQSGHNTVSWYQQALGQGPQFIFQYYREEENGRGNFPPRFSGLQFPNYSSELNVNALELDDSALYLCASSVPQGAGNTIYFGEGSWLTVV.